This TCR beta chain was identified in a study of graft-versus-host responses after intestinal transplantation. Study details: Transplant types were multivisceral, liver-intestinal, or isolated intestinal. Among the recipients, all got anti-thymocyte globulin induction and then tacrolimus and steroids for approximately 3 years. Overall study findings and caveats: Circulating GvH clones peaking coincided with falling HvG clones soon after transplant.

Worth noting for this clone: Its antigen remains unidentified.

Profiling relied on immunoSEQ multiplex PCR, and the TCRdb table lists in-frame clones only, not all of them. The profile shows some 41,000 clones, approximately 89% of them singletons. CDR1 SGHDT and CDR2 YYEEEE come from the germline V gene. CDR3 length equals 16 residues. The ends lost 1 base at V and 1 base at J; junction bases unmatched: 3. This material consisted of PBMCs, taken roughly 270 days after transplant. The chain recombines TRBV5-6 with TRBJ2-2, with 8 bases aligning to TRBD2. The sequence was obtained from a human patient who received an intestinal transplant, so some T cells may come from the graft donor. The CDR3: CASSLLAGGNTGELFF. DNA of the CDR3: TGTGCCAGCAGCTTGCTTGCGGGGGGGAACACCGGGGAGCTGTTTTTT.